This T cell receptor (beta chain) is from a study of breast tumors, draining lymph nodes, adjacent tissues. This clonotype has at least ten counts. The germline gives CDR1 SEHNR, CDR2 FQNEAQ (reference sequence). Trimming pared 5 bases from V and 0 bases from J, leaving 11 bases between. This CDR3 is 15 amino acids long. TCRdb re-analysed the multiplex PCR reads in MiXCR, keeping a single row per CDR3 protein. The sample lists some 47,000 distinct CDR3 sequences, around 45% occurring once. This sequence originates from a female donor with breast cancer. Some clones in this sample may be carry-over from other donors' samples. Source material: breast tumor tissue. The chain has TRBV7-9 and TRBJ1-5; D is unclear. The CDR3: CASSGSGASNQPQHF. The CDR3 region has the DNA TGTGCCAGCAGCGGGAGTGGAGCTAGCAATCAGCCCCAGCATTTT.